Following are 7 T cell receptor beta chains from one sample sequenced in a study of cytomegalovirus exposure and HLA in healthy donors. It was with 60 Vbeta and 13 Jbeta primers that the PCR ran. Assay: immunoSEQ multiplex PCR; the TCRdb copy retains only in-frame clones and omits some. This table has under 200,000 clones, 65% to 70% appearing once. The sample consisted of PBMCs. Source of these receptors: a woman under 30 in good health and CMV-seropositive.

The chain links TRBV7-9 to TRBJ2-1; the match to TRBD2 covers 7 bases. With 1 base clipped from V and 5 bases from J, the junction kept 8 bases outside the gene matches. Germline CDR1 and CDR2: SEHNR and FQNEAQ (reference sequence). The CDR3 length is 16 residues. The CDR3 coding sequence is TGTGCCAGCAGCTTAGATGGGCGGGGGAGACACAATGAGCAGTTCTTC. Amino acid sequence: CASSLDGRGRHNEQFF.

The V and J genes are TRBV7-9 and TRBJ2-5, with no clear D. The J call may be mistaken, given a closer DNA end match to TRBJ2-7. The CDR3 contains 10 residues. Germline V gene data show CDR1 as SEHNR and CDR2 as FQNEAQ (reference sequence). CDR3 nucleotide sequence: TGTGCCAGCGGTCCGTACGAGCAGTACTTC. Translated, it gives CASGPYEQYF.

V gene TRBV27 combines with J gene TRBJ2-2; D possibly corresponds to TRBD1 (6 bases). The CDR3 consists of 14 residues. Germline V gene lookup returns CDR1 MNHEY and CDR2 SMNVEV (reference sequence). The V end lost 6 bases, the J end lost 3 bases, and 11 bases lay between the germline ends. The CDR3, as DNA: TGTGCCAGCAGCATGGGGGCTCACACCGGGGAGCTGTTTTTT. Residues: CASSMGAHTGELFF.

The chain carries TRBV11-1 and TRBJ1-2; D is perhaps TRBD1 (6 bases). Germline-derived CDR1 and CDR2 are SGHAT and FQDESV (reference sequence). Deletions cut 3 bases from V and 7 bases from J, with 15 bases between. The CDR3 spans 14 residues. CDR3 loop: CASSLGEGHSGYTF. In DNA, the CDR3 is TGTGCCAGCAGCTTGGGGGAGGGACACTCTGGCTACACCTTC.

V usage is TRBV7-8 and J usage is TRBJ2-5, with D maybe TRBD1 (5 bases). V lost 2 bases and J lost 5, with 18 bases in between. CDR3 length: 16 residues. Germline V gene lookup returns CDR1 SGHVS and CDR2 FQNEAQ. The CDR3 nucleotides are TGTGCCAGCAGCTTATCGGCGATCAGGGTAGGGGAGACCCAGTACTTC. It is translated as CASSLSAIRVGETQYF.

This sequence joins TRBV11-2 and TRBJ2-7; 8 bases match TRBD1. The CDR3 is made up of 14 amino acids. CDR1 SGHAT and CDR2 FQNNGV come from the germline V gene. The junction had 4 bases not matched to a gene; V was cut back by 3 bases and J by 3 bases. CDR3 protein: CASSFMTGDYEQYF. The CDR3 DNA sequence: TGTGCCAGCAGCTTTATGACAGGGGACTACGAGCAGTACTTC.

This clone has a handful of counts. V is TRBV28 and J is TRBJ2-7; TRBD1 matches at 7 bases. The CDR3 runs 15 residues. V lost 6 bases to trimming and J lost 3 bases; unmatched junction nucleotides: 11. Germline-derived CDR1 and CDR2 are MDHEN and SYDVKM. In DNA form, the CDR3 reads TGTGCCAGCAGCCTTTACAGGGGATTAGTCTACGAGCAGTACTTC. It is translated as CASSLYRGLVYEQYF.